The clone carrying this T cell receptor beta chain was counted many times. Its antigen is not known. From germline, CDR1 is SGHRS and CDR2 YFSETQ. Trimming removed 0 bases at V and 5 bases at J, with 14 bases between. There are 15 residues in the CDR3. The entry originates in a study of CD8 T cells in ankylosing spondylitis. Study-level findings and limits: From matched ankylosing spondylitis synovial fluid, disease-linked clones were reportedly recovered at significantly enriched levels. Ankylosing spondylitis blood appeared to carry a characteristic TCR beta motif of eight or nine highly homologous variants. Disease-linked clones were CD8+ and relatively rare in peripheral blood. Reports of some motif variants in reactive arthritis synovial fluid and blood predate this one.

Quantitative 5'-RACE with molecular barcodes was used to make the TCR beta libraries. Each CDR3 protein is one row after TCRdb ran MiXCR on the 5' RACE reads. The repertoire consists of 500,000 or so distinct CDR3 sequences, with 5.3% occurring once and the leading ten covering 3.5%. This clonotype was sampled from a male donor with ankylosing spondylitis. The sample comprised blood, either unsorted or a sorted T cell fraction (not recorded which). The J gene is TRBJ2-5, the V gene TRBV5-1, with D tentatively TRBD1 or TRBD2 (5 bases each). The CDR3 DNA follows: TGCGCCAGCAGCTTGGCGGATGGGGGAGTTGAGACCCAGTACTTC. Protein sequence: CASSLADGGVETQYF.